This section outlines one T cell receptor (beta chain) sequence together with its context. The antigen is not known. These data belong to a study of T cell responses to AZD1222 COVID-19 vaccine. The data were produced by immunoSEQ multiplex PCR, yet TCRdb's version contains in-frame clones alone and is incomplete. The sample shows over 100,000 clones, approximately 91% of them seen only once. CDR1 is SQVTM, CDR2 ANQGSEA, per germline. V was pared by 6 bases and J by 1 base, with 2 bases of the junction left unmatched. This CDR3 spans 13 amino acids. Regarding the study as a whole: White British people made up most donors, females outnumbered males, and clonal diversity was possibly underestimated. Compared with day 0, the breadth and depth of the Spike-specific TCR repertoire rose significantly after two doses of AZD1222.

The chain is built from TRBV29-1 and TRBJ2-2; 7 positions agree with TRBD1. Sequencing used peripheral blood, obtained 28 days after the second AZD1222 dose. The source is an adult who received the AZD1222 COVID-19 vaccine. This CDR3 is CSVWTGNTGELFF. DNA for the CDR3: TGCAGCGTATGGACAGGGAACACCGGGGAGCTGTTTTTT.